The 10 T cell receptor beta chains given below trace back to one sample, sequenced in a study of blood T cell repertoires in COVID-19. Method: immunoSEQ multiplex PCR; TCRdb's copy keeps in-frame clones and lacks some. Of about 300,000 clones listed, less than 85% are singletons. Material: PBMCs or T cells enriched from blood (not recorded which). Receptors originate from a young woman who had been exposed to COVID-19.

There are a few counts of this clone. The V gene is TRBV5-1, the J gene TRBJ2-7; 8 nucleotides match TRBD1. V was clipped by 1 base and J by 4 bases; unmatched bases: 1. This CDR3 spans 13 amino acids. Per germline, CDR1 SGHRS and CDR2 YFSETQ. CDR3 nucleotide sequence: TGCGCCAGCAGCTTGAACAGGGGGTACGAGCAGTACTTC. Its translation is CASSLNRGYEQYF.

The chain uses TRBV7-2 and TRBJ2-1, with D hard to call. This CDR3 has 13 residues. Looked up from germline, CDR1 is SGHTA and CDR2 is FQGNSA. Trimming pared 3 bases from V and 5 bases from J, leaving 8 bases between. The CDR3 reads CASSFVANNEQFF. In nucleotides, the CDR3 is TGTGCCAGCAGCTTCGTAGCCAACAATGAGCAGTTCTTC.

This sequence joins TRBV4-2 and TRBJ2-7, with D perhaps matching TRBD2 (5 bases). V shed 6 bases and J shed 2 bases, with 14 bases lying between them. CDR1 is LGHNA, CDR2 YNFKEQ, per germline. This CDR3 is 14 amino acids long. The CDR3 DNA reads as TGTGCCAGCAGTTCTACCGGGGAAACCTACGAGCAGTACTTC. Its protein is CASSSTGETYEQYF.

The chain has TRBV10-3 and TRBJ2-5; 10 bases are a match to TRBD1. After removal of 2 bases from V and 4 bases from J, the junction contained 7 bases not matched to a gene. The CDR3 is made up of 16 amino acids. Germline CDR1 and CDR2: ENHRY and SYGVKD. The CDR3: CAISELGQGRGETQYF. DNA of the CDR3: TGTGCCATCAGTGAGCTGGGACAGGGGAGAGGAGAGACCCAGTACTTC.

CDR3 loop: CASSHARHIASLTDTQYF. CDR3 bases: TGTGCCAGCAGCCACGCACGCCACATAGCTTCTCTCACAGATACGCAGTATTTT. The V gene is TRBV3-1 (or the pseudogene TRBV3-2), the J gene TRBJ2-3; D gene unclear. The CDR3 has 18 amino acids. In germline, CDR1 is LGHDT, CDR2 YNNKEL (reference sequence). The germline V and J ends were trimmed by 3 bases and 2 bases, with 21 bases remaining between them.

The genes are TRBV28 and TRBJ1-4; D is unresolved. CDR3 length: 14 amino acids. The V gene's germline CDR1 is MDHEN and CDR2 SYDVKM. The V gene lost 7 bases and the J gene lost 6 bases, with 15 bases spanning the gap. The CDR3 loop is CASIAGSVDEKLFF. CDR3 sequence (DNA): TGTGCCAGCATCGCGGGGAGTGTGGATGAAAAACTGTTTTTT.

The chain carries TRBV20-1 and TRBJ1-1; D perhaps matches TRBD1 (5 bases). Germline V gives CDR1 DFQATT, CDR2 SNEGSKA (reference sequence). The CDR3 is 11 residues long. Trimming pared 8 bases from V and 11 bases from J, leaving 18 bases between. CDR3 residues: CSPRGVLGAFF. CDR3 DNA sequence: TGCAGTCCCCGGGGGGTCCTGGGGGCTTTCTTT.

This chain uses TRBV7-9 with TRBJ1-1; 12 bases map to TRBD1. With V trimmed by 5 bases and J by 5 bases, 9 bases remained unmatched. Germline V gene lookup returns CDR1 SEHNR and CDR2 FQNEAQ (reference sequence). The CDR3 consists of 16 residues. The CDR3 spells CASSGDRDRGRTEAFF. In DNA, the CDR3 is TGTGCCAGCAGCGGAGATAGGGACAGGGGGCGGACTGAAGCTTTCTTT.

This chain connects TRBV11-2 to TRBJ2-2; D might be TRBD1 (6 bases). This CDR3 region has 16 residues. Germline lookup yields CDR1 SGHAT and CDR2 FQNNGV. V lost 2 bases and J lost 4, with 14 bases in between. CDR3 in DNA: TGTGCCAGCAGCTTAATCGTACAGGGAAGCACCGGGGAGCTGTTTTTT. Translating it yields CASSLIVQGSTGELFF. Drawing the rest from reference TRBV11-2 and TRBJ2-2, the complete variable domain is EAGVAQSPRYKIIEKRQSVAFWCNPISGHATLYWYQQILGQGPKLLIQFQNNGVVDDSQLPKDRFSAERLKGVDSTLKIQPAKLEDSAVYLCASSLIVQGSTGELFFGEGSRLTVL.

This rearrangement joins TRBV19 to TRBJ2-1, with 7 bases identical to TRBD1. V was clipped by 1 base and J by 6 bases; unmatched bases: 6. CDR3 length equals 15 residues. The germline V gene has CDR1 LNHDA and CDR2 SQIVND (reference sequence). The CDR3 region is CASSIGGGAGNEQFF. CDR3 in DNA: TGTGCCAGTAGTATAGGAGGGGGCGCGGGCAATGAGCAGTTCTTC.